The clone carrying this TCR beta chain was observed a single time. V dropped 1 base and J dropped 3 bases, with 10 bases sitting between them. Per germline, CDR1 MGHRA and CDR2 YSYEKL. This CDR3 is 14 amino acids long. The sample originates from a study of T cells after yellow fever vaccination. Study-wide background: Fractions with few cells were prepared using SMART-Seq v4 Ultra Low Input.

Synthesis of TCR cDNA relied on 5'RACE template switching, which attached a universal primer site and UMIs. TCRdb re-called the 5' RACE reads with MiXCR, one entry per CDR3 protein. The sample holds about 94,000 distinct CDR3 sequences, roughly 9% seen once. Sequencing was performed on CD8+ T cells not binding an NS4B(214-222) dextramer, sorted from PBMCs, taken around 16 days after the first yellow fever vaccination. The receptor comes from a man between 18 and 35 years old who received the YFV17D yellow fever vaccine. This rearrangement joins TRBV4-1 to TRBJ2-7; D unresolved. This chain's CDR3 is CASSQARKGYEQYF. DNA for the CDR3: TGCGCCAGCAGCCAAGCTCGTAAAGGCTACGAGCAGTACTTC.